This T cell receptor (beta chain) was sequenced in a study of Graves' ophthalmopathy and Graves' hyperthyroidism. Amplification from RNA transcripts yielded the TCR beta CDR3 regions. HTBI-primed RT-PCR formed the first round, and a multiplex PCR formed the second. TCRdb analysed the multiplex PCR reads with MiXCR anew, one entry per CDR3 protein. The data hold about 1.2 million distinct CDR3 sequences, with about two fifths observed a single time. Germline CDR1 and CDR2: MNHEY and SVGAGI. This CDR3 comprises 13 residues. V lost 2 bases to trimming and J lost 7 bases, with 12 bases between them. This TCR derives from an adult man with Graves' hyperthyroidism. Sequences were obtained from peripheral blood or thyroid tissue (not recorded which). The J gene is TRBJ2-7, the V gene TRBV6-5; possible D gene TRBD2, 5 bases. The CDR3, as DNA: TGTGCCAGCAGTTACGCGGCGGGTTTGGAGCAGTACTTC. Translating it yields CASSYAAGLEQYF.